Listed here are 11 T cell receptor beta chains from one sample, sequenced in a study of human T cells and chemical hapten exposure. Time point defined: pre-sensitization, week 0. Treatment: therapeutic diphenylcyclopropenone sensitization with weekly scalp DPC. TCRdb re-analysed the RACE reads in MiXCR, keeping a single row per CDR3 protein. The sample lists roughly 100,000 distinct CDR3 sequences, 9.6% occurring once. This specimen was whole blood, taken in connection with sensitization to the hapten diphenylcyclopropenone (DPC). These receptor sequences come from a woman aged 40 to 55 with alopecia areata. Some clones in this sample may be carry-over from other donors' samples.

In this sample, this clonotype turned up many times. The genes are TRBV7-2 and TRBJ2-7, with unresolved D. Trimming removed 5 bases at V and 11 bases at J, with 19 bases between. In germline, CDR1 is SGHTA, CDR2 FQGNSA. The CDR3 has 13 amino acids. CDR3 nucleotide sequence: TGTGCCAGCAGCCAGGCTGGTGGACGGATTGAGTACTTC. Translated, it gives CASSQAGGRIEYF.

This sequence joins TRBV28 and TRBJ1-2, with 9 bases lining up with TRBD1. After removal of 5 bases from V and 2 bases from J, the junction contained 6 bases not matched to a gene. The CDR3 is made up of 15 amino acids. Germline V gene sequence: CDR1 MDHEN, CDR2 SYDVKM. CDR3 amino acids: CASSPWDRENYGYTF. The CDR3 DNA reads as TGTGCCAGCAGTCCCTGGGACAGGGAAAACTATGGCTACACCTTC.

This clonotype was seen only a few times. The V gene is TRBV27, the J gene TRBJ2-2; 9 bases are a match to TRBD1. The CDR3 extends over 16 amino acids. After removal of 3 bases from V and 4 bases from J, the junction contained 6 bases not matched to a gene. Per the germline V gene, CDR1 is MNHEY and CDR2 is SMNVEV (reference sequence). CDR3 sequence: CASSFWDREFTGELFF. In DNA form, the CDR3 reads TGTGCCAGCAGTTTTTGGGACAGGGAATTCACCGGGGAGCTGTTTTTT.

This clonotype was seen many times. The rearrangement uses TRBV18 and TRBJ1-1; maybe TRBD1 (5 bases). Per the germline V gene, CDR1 is KGHSH and CDR2 is LQKENI. The CDR3 has 15 residues. V lost 3 bases and J lost 3, with 14 bases in between. The CDR3 DNA reads as TGTGCCAGCTCACCCCGTGCGGGAGGGGACACTGAAGCTTTCTTT. Its translation is CASSPRAGGDTEAFF. The complete variable domain, with remaining parts taken from reference TRBV18 and TRBJ1-1, reads NAGVMQNPRHLVRRRGQEARLRCSPMKGHSHVYWYRQLPEEGLKFMVYLQKENIIDESGMPKERFSAEFPKEGPSILRIQQVVRGDSAAYFCASSPRAGGDTEAFFGQGTRLTVV.

In this sample, this clonotype turned up a few times. The chain couples TRBV10-2 to TRBJ2-6; no definite D call. Germline V gene lookup returns CDR1 WSHSY and CDR2 SAAADI. This CDR3 contains 16 residues. Trimming shortened V by 5 bases and J by 2 bases, and 13 bases separated the two germline ends. CDR3: CASSKRALAGANVLTF. CDR3 DNA sequence: TGCGCCAGCAGTAAAAGAGCCCTGGCTGGGGCCAACGTCCTGACTTTC.

V is TRBV19 and J is TRBJ2-2; D not certain. This CDR3 has 14 residues. Germline lookup yields CDR1 LNHDA and CDR2 SQIVND (reference sequence). Trimming stripped 1 base from V and 5 bases from J, with 8 bases between. CDR3 DNA sequence: TGTGCCAGTAGTATAGCTTTATCTACCGGGGAGCTGTTTTTT. The encoded protein is CASSIALSTGELFF.

This clonotype was counted at least ten times. The genes are TRBV4-2 and TRBJ2-6; possible D gene TRBD1, 6 bases. CDR1 LGHNA and CDR2 YNFKEQ come from the germline V gene. V lost 3 bases and J 0 bases, leaving 12 bases between the germline ends. This CDR3 contains 17 residues. The CDR3 DNA sequence: TGTGCCAGCAGCCATTCTACAGGGTACTCTGGGGCCAACGTCCTGACTTTC. Its protein product is CASSHSTGYSGANVLTF.

This clonotype has a count of ten or more. The chain recombines TRBV5-4 with TRBJ1-2; 7 bases map to TRBD1. V dropped 0 bases and J dropped 8; count of bases not matched to a gene: 10. CDR3 length: 15 residues. From germline, CDR1 is SGHNT and CDR2 YYREEE (reference sequence). The CDR3 region has the DNA TGTGCCAGCAGCTTGGAGCCAGGGGGGAGGGGAGGCTACACCTTC. Translation: CASSLEPGGRGGYTF.

V gene TRBV7-9 combines with J gene TRBJ1-2, with D uncertain. CDR1 is SEHNR, CDR2 FQNEAQ, per germline (reference sequence). V lost 2 bases to trimming and J lost 6 bases, with 19 bases between them. The CDR3 spans 16 residues. The CDR3 sequence: CASSLSLGHIPHGYTF. Written as DNA, the CDR3 is TGTGCCAGCAGCTTATCCCTTGGCCACATTCCGCATGGCTACACCTTC.

V gene TRBV7-2 combines with J gene TRBJ2-3; 11 nucleotides line up with TRBD2. The V segment lost 2 bases and the J segment 6 bases; nucleotides outside the gene matches: 4. Germline V CDR1 and CDR2: SGHTA, FQGNSA. This CDR3 spans 15 amino acids. In DNA, the CDR3 is TGTGCCAGCAGCTTAACTAGCGGGGGAACGGATACGCAGTATTTT. Translation gives CASSLTSGGTDTQYF.

V usage is TRBV6-5 and J usage is TRBJ2-7; 9 positions agree with TRBD1. V lost 4 bases and J lost 3; bases outside the gene matches: 4. Germline V gene data show CDR1 as MNHEY and CDR2 as SVGAGI. The CDR3 consists of 14 residues. The chain's CDR3 is CASSLGQGIYEQYF. CDR3 in DNA: TGTGCCAGCAGTTTGGGACAGGGTATCTACGAGCAGTACTTC.